This TCR beta chain derives from a study of T-cell reconstitution after alpha-beta-depleted transplantation in children. Findings and limits, study-wide: Several hundred rapidly expanded clones from non-depleted graft cells reportedly supplied alpha-beta T cells about two months post-transplant.

CDR3 size: 16 residues. This clonotype was counted only a few times. Its cognate antigen is unknown. Unique molecular identifiers were used to barcode this TCRbeta library. TCRdb analysed the PCR reads with MiXCR anew, one entry per CDR3 protein. The sample includes hundreds of thousands of distinct CDR3 sequences, under 9.5% seen only once; the top ten take 5% to 8%. The clonotype was recovered from a male patient aged 10 to 17 who had a stem cell transplant for acute lymphoblastic leukemia, so the T cells may come from the graft donor. The sample here was PBMCs, mostly from graft donor cells, taken 180 days after TCRalphabeta/CD19-depleted stem cell transplant. This rearrangement joins TRBV21-1 to TRBJ1-4; the table calls TRBD1, which could not be checked here. TRBV21-1 is marked as a pseudogene. This chain's CDR3 is CASSNPPGQGCEKLFF. The CDR3 DNA follows: TGTGCCAGCAGCAACCCACCGGGACAGGGATGTGAAAAACTGTTTTTT.